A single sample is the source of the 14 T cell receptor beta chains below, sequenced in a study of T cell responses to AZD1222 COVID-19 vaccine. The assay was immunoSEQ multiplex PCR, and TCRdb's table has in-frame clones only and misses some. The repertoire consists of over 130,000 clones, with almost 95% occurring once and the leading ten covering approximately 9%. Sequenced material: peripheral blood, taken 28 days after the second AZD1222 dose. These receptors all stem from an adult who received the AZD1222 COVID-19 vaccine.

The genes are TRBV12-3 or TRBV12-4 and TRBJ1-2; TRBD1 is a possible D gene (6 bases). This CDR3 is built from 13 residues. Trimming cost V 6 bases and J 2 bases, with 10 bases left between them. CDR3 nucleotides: TGTGCCAGCAGACGGGGGGCGAACTATGGCTACACCTTC. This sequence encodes CASRRGANYGYTF.

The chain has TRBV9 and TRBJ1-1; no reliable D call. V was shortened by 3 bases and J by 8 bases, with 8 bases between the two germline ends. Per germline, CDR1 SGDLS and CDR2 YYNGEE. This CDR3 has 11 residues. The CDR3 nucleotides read TGTGCCAGCAGCGAGAGGGCGGAAGCTTTCTTT. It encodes CASSERAEAFF.

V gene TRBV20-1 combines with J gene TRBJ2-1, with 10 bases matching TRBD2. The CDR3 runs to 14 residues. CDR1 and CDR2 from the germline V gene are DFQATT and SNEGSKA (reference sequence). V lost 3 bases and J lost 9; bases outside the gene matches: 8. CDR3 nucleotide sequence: TGCAGTGCTAGTAAACTAGCGGGGTCTAGTGAGCAGTTCTTC. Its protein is CSASKLAGSSEQFF.

CDR3 DNA sequence: TGTGCCAGCAGCCCTAGCGTCGGAGATGGAAACACCATATATTTT. It codes for CASSPSVGDGNTIYF. The chain combines TRBV7-9 with TRBJ1-3; unclear D gene. The germline V gene encodes CDR1 SEHNR and CDR2 FQNEAQ (reference sequence). Trimming left V 5 bases short and J 3 bases short, with 14 bases between. This CDR3 contains 15 residues.

The CDR3 DNA sequence: TGTGCCAGCAGCCCGGACCAGGATACGCAGTATTTT. This translates into CASSPDQDTQYF. The V call is TRBV5-4, the J call TRBJ2-3; no definite D call. Germline lookup yields CDR1 SGHNT and CDR2 YYREEE (reference sequence). This CDR3 is built from 12 residues. The V and J ends lost 4 bases and 6 bases respectively, with 9 bases between them.

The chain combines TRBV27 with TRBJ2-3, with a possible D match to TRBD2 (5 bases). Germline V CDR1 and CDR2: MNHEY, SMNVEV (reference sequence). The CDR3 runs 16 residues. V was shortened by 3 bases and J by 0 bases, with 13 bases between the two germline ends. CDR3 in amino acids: CASSLLLAASTDTQYF. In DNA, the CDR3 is TGTGCCAGCAGTTTGTTGCTAGCTGCTAGCACAGATACGCAGTATTTT.

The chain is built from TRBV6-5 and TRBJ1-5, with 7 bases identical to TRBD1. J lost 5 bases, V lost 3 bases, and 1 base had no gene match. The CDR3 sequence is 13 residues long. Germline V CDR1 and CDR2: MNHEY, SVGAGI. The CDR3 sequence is CASSYTGDQPQHF. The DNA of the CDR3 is TGTGCCAGCAGTTATACAGGGGATCAGCCCCAGCATTTT.

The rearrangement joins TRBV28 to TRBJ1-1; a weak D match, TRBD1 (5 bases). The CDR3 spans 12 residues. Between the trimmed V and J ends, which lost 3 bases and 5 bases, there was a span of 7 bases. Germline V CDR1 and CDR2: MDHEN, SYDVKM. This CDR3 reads CASSFAGTEAFF. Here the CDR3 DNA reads TGTGCCAGCAGTTTCGCAGGGACTGAAGCTTTCTTT.

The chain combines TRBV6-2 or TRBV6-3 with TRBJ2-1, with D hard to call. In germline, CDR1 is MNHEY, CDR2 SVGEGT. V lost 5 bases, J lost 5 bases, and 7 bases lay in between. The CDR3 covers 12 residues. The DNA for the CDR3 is TGTGCCAGCAGTCGGATGGACAATGAGCAGTTCTTC. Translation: CASSRMDNEQFF.

CDR3 bases: TGTGCCAGCAGCGGAGGGACAGCGGGCTCCTACAATGAGCAGTTCTTC. This translates into CASSGGTAGSYNEQFF. The chain has TRBV7-9 and TRBJ2-1; D might be TRBD1 (7 bases). CDR3 size: 16 residues. Deletions cut 5 bases from V and 0 bases from J, with 14 bases between. CDR1 is SEHNR and CDR2 is FQNEAQ in the germline V gene (reference sequence).

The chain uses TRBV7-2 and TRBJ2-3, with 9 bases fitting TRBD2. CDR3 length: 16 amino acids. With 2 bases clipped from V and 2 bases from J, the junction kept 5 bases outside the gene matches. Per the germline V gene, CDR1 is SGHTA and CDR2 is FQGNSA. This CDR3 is CASSLILAGLTDTQYF. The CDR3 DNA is TGTGCCAGCAGCTTAATTCTAGCGGGGCTCACAGATACGCAGTATTTT.

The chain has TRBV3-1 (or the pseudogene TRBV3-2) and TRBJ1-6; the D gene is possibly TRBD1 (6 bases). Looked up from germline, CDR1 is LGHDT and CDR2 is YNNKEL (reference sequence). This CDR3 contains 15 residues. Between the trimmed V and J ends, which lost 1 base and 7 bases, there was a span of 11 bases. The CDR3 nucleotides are TGTGCCAGCAGCCAAGGTGAGGGGGGCAATTCACCCCTCCACTTT. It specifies CASSQGEGGNSPLHF.

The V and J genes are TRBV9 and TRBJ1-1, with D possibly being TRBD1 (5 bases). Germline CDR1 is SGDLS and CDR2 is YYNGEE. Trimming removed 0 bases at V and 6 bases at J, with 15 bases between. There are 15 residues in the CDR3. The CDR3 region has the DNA TGTGCCAGCAGCGTAGACGGGACCGCGCACGCTGAAGCTTTCTTT. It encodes CASSVDGTAHAEAFF.

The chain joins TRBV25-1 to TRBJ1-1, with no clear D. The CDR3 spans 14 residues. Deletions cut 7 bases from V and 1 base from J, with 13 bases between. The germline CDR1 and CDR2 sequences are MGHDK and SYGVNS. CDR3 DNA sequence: TGTGCCAGCACAGAGGACTGGACGAACACTGAAGCTTTCTTT. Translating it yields CASTEDWTNTEAFF.